Listed below are T cell receptor beta chains from one sample, sequenced in a study of patients and donors after allogeneic stem cell transplantation. TCRdb recomputed calls from the RT-PCR reads with MiXCR, one row per CDR3 protein. The sample lists about 74,000 distinct CDR3 sequences, 26% occurring once. Sequencing used blood, either unsorted or a sorted T cell fraction (not recorded which). The receptors here all came from a human donor who was either an allogeneic HSCT recipient or a stem cell or donor lymphocyte infusion donor (not recorded which). It is not recorded whose cells these are; they may come from a transplant donor. CDR3s include the opening cysteine and the closing phenylalanine or tryptophan. D genes are given only for firm matches. For some rows the clone size is stated as once, few or many, or as a class when expanded; others skip it.

cdr3_nt: TGTGCCAGCAGTGAATGGGGGCAGAACACTGAAGCTTTCTTT
cdr3_aa: CASSEWGQNTEAFF
v_call: TRBV25-1
d_call: .
j_call: TRBJ1-1
clone_size: .

cdr3_nt: TGTGCCAGTAGCTTTGACACCACAGAGACCCAGTACTTC
cdr3_aa: CASSFDTTETQYF
v_call: TRBV19
d_call: .
j_call: TRBJ2-5
clone_size: .

cdr3_nt: TGTGCCAGCAAGGACAGTCCTGAAGGAGCTTTCTTT
cdr3_aa: CASKDSPEGAFF
v_call: TRBV6-2/TRBV6-3
d_call: .
j_call: TRBJ1-1
clone_size: .

cdr3_nt: TGTGCCAGCAACGGGGAGTTGGGACAGAACTACGAGCAGTACTTC
cdr3_aa: CASNGELGQNYEQYF
v_call: TRBV6-2/TRBV6-3
d_call: TRBD1
j_call: TRBJ2-7
clone_size: .

cdr3_nt: TGCAGTGCTAGAGATTCCCGGAGCCACGGAAAACTGTTTTTT
cdr3_aa: CSARDSRSHGKLFF
v_call: TRBV20-1
d_call: .
j_call: TRBJ1-4
clone_size: few

cdr3_nt: TGCAGTGCTACCTCGGGGTCGGCTTCGGGCAATGAGCAGTTCTTC
cdr3_aa: CSATSGSASGNEQFF
v_call: TRBV20-1
d_call: .
j_call: TRBJ2-1
clone_size: .

cdr3_nt: TGCGCCAGCGCGCCTCAAACGACTCGTTATAATTCACCCCTCCACTTT
cdr3_aa: CASAPQTTRYNSPLHF
v_call: TRBV5-1
d_call: .
j_call: TRBJ1-6
clone_size: .

cdr3_nt: TGTGCCAGCAGTGCCCGCAGGGTTGCTAGCAATCAGCCCCAGCATTTT
cdr3_aa: CASSARRVASNQPQHF
v_call: TRBV6-2/TRBV6-3
d_call: .
j_call: TRBJ1-5
clone_size: .

cdr3_nt: TGTGCCAGCAGTTCGACAGGGGGCGTGTATGCCTATGGCTACACCTTC
cdr3_aa: CASSSTGGVYAYGYTF
v_call: TRBV12-3/TRBV12-4
d_call: TRBD1
j_call: TRBJ1-2
clone_size: .

cdr3_nt: TGTGCCACCAGTGAGTCCTGGGGAGAGACCCAGTACTTC
cdr3_aa: CATSESWGETQYF
v_call: TRBV24-1
d_call: .
j_call: TRBJ2-5
clone_size: few

cdr3_nt: TGCAGTGCCCTCAATTACCGGGACAGGGTCTACGAGCAGTACTTC
cdr3_aa: CSALNYRDRVYEQYF
v_call: TRBV20-1
d_call: TRBD1
j_call: TRBJ2-7
clone_size: .

cdr3_nt: TGTGCCAGCAGTCCCCAGGGAATCAGTGGGGGACATCAGCCCCAGCATTTT
cdr3_aa: CASSPQGISGGHQPQHF
v_call: TRBV12-3/TRBV12-4
d_call: .
j_call: TRBJ1-5
clone_size: few

cdr3_nt: TGTGCCAGCAGCCCCCTGGACAGAACCGTAATGAACACTGAAGCTTTCTTT
cdr3_aa: CASSPLDRTVMNTEAFF
v_call: TRBV12-3/TRBV12-4
d_call: .
j_call: TRBJ1-1
clone_size: .

cdr3_nt: TGTGCCAGCTCCACCCAGGGGGTAGCCGGGGAGCTGTTTTTT
cdr3_aa: CASSTQGVAGELFF
v_call: TRBV12-3/TRBV12-4
d_call: TRBD1
j_call: TRBJ2-2
clone_size: .

cdr3_nt: TGCAGTGCAGGGCGCTACGAGCAGTACTTC
cdr3_aa: CSAGRYEQYF
v_call: TRBV20-1
d_call: .
j_call: TRBJ2-7
clone_size: .

cdr3_nt: TGTGCCAGCTCACCATCCCGACTAGGGAACACCGGGGAGCTGTTTTTT
cdr3_aa: CASSPSRLGNTGELFF
v_call: TRBV18
d_call: .
j_call: TRBJ2-2
clone_size: few

cdr3_nt: TGCAGTGCCCCATACCTGACAGCCGTGGACTATGGCTACACCTTC
cdr3_aa: CSAPYLTAVDYGYTF
v_call: TRBV20-1
d_call: .
j_call: TRBJ1-2
clone_size: many

cdr3_nt: TGCGCCAGCAGCCACCCTTTTGTTAATGAGCAGTTCTTC
cdr3_aa: CASSHPFVNEQFF
v_call: TRBV5-1
d_call: .
j_call: TRBJ2-1
clone_size: few

cdr3_nt: TGTGCCAGCAGCCCCGGACAGGGAGTCAATCAGCCCCAGCATTTT
cdr3_aa: CASSPGQGVNQPQHF
v_call: TRBV12-3/TRBV12-4
d_call: TRBD1
j_call: TRBJ1-5
clone_size: few

cdr3_nt: TGTGCCAGTACGCCCGGGTATCAGCCCCAGCATTTT
cdr3_aa: CASTPGYQPQHF
v_call: TRBV19
d_call: .
j_call: TRBJ1-5
clone_size: .

cdr3_nt: TGTGCCAGCAGCCCGTACAGGGACGCGTACACTGAAGCTTTCTTT
cdr3_aa: CASSPYRDAYTEAFF
v_call: TRBV7-9
d_call: .
j_call: TRBJ1-1
clone_size: few

cdr3_nt: TGCGCCAGCAGCTTTGACAGGGGAACCTACGAGCAGTACTTC
cdr3_aa: CASSFDRGTYEQYF
v_call: TRBV5-1
d_call: TRBD1
j_call: TRBJ2-7
clone_size: .

cdr3_nt: TGTGCCAGCAGCCTAATCGGGACAGGGAATGAAAAACTGTTTTTT
cdr3_aa: CASSLIGTGNEKLFF
v_call: TRBV4-2
d_call: TRBD1
j_call: TRBJ1-4
clone_size: few

cdr3_nt: TGTGCCAGCAGTCCTAGGGCCCTCTCGGAAAAACTGTTTTTT
cdr3_aa: CASSPRALSEKLFF
v_call: TRBV6-5
d_call: .
j_call: TRBJ1-4
clone_size: .

cdr3_nt: TGCAGTGCAAATGGACCCTGGGGGATGAACACTGAAGCTTTCTTT
cdr3_aa: CSANGPWGMNTEAFF
v_call: TRBV20-1
d_call: .
j_call: TRBJ1-1
clone_size: .

cdr3_nt: TGTGCCAGCAGTTTAATGGAGTACAATGAGCAGTTCTTC
cdr3_aa: CASSLMEYNEQFF
v_call: TRBV12-3/TRBV12-4
d_call: .
j_call: TRBJ2-1
clone_size: few

cdr3_nt: TGCGCCAGCAGTGGGACCGTGGGACTAGCGGGAGGTGAGCAGTTCTTC
cdr3_aa: CASSGTVGLAGGEQFF
v_call: TRBV10-2
d_call: TRBD2
j_call: TRBJ2-1
clone_size: .

cdr3_nt: TGCAGTGCTGCCTCCCAAGAGGAAAATACGCAGTATTTT
cdr3_aa: CSAASQEENTQYF
v_call: TRBV20-1
d_call: .
j_call: TRBJ2-3
clone_size: .

cdr3_nt: TGTGCCAGCAGCTTAGTTCTCCGGGACAGACTTAATTCACCCCTCCACTTT
cdr3_aa: CASSLVLRDRLNSPLHF
v_call: TRBV7-8
d_call: TRBD1
j_call: TRBJ1-6
clone_size: few

cdr3_nt: TGTGCCAGCAGTAAAAATAGCAATCAGCCCCAGCATTTT
cdr3_aa: CASSKNSNQPQHF
v_call: TRBV25-1
d_call: .
j_call: TRBJ1-5
clone_size: once

cdr3_nt: TGTGCCAGCAGCCGACAGTTAATCGATGAGCAGTTCTTC
cdr3_aa: CASSRQLIDEQFF
v_call: TRBV12-3/TRBV12-4
d_call: .
j_call: TRBJ2-1
clone_size: .

cdr3_nt: TGTGCCAGCAGCTTAGAGCACAGGGCCCTCCTTAACTATGGCTACACCTTC
cdr3_aa: CASSLEHRALLNYGYTF
v_call: TRBV7-2
d_call: .
j_call: TRBJ1-2
clone_size: .

cdr3_nt: TGTGCCAGCAGTTTGTTCTATTATCGGGGACAGGGGCAAGAGACCCAGTACTTC
cdr3_aa: CASSLFYYRGQGQETQYF
v_call: TRBV27
d_call: TRBD1
j_call: TRBJ2-5
clone_size: few

cdr3_nt: TGTGCCAGCAGCTCCGGACAGGGGAGCTCATCACCCCTCCACTTT
cdr3_aa: CASSSGQGSSSPLHF
v_call: TRBV7-8
d_call: TRBD1
j_call: TRBJ1-6
clone_size: many

cdr3_nt: TGTGCCAGCAGCGTAGCAACGAAGTTGGCAGGGGCGGGCTATGGCTACACCTTC
cdr3_aa: CASSVATKLAGAGYGYTF
v_call: TRBV9
d_call: .
j_call: TRBJ1-2
clone_size: many

cdr3_nt: TGTGCCAGTAGTATGGGCAGGGCGGATTTTAATGAAAAACTGTTTTTT
cdr3_aa: CASSMGRADFNEKLFF
v_call: TRBV19
d_call: .
j_call: TRBJ1-4
clone_size: .

cdr3_nt: TGCGCCAGCAGCCCCCGACTAGCGGGGTCTTACAATGAGCAGTTCTTC
cdr3_aa: CASSPRLAGSYNEQFF
v_call: TRBV5-1
d_call: TRBD2
j_call: TRBJ2-1
clone_size: .

cdr3_nt: TGCGCCAGCAGCTTGGACGAGACCCAGTACTTC
cdr3_aa: CASSLDETQYF
v_call: TRBV5-1
d_call: .
j_call: TRBJ2-5
clone_size: .

cdr3_nt: TGCAGTGCTAGAGCCCCCCATCTGGGGGATATCATGGCCGGGGAGCTGTTTTTT
cdr3_aa: CSARAPHLGDIMAGELFF
v_call: TRBV20-1
d_call: .
j_call: TRBJ2-2
clone_size: few

cdr3_nt: TGTGCCAGCAGTTCCCTCACCGGGGAGCTGTTTTTT
cdr3_aa: CASSSLTGELFF
v_call: TRBV12-3/TRBV12-4
d_call: .
j_call: TRBJ2-2
clone_size: few

cdr3_nt: TGTGCCAGCAGTTACTCCCTAACAGGGGGGGATCAGCCCCAGCATTTT
cdr3_aa: CASSYSLTGGDQPQHF
v_call: TRBV6-5
d_call: TRBD1
j_call: TRBJ1-5
clone_size: .

cdr3_nt: TGCGCCAGCAGCTTGGTCAACTATGGCTACACCTTC
cdr3_aa: CASSLVNYGYTF
v_call: TRBV5-1
d_call: .
j_call: TRBJ1-2
clone_size: many

cdr3_nt: TGTGCCAGCAGCTCCCCGGGACAGGAAGGTGAAAAACTGTTTTTT
cdr3_aa: CASSSPGQEGEKLFF
v_call: TRBV7-8
d_call: TRBD1
j_call: TRBJ1-4
clone_size: few

cdr3_nt: TGTGCCAGCAGCCCGGGCCGGTTAGCGGGAGTTGGGGAGCTGTTTTTT
cdr3_aa: CASSPGRLAGVGELFF
v_call: TRBV7-8
d_call: TRBD2
j_call: TRBJ2-2
clone_size: .

cdr3_nt: TGTGCCACCAGTGAAGCGGACACTCCAAACACCATATATTTT
cdr3_aa: CATSEADTPNTIYF
v_call: TRBV24-1
d_call: .
j_call: TRBJ1-3
clone_size: .

cdr3_nt: TGTGCCAGCAGGCCCAGCGCTTCTGACTATGGCTACACCTTC
cdr3_aa: CASRPSASDYGYTF
v_call: TRBV12-3/TRBV12-4
d_call: .
j_call: TRBJ1-2
clone_size: few

cdr3_nt: TGTGCCAGCAGTTTAGGAGGGGCGCCTTACAATGAGCAGTTCTTC
cdr3_aa: CASSLGGAPYNEQFF
v_call: TRBV12-3/TRBV12-4
d_call: .
j_call: TRBJ2-1
clone_size: few

cdr3_nt: TGTGCCAGCACCTCCCCTCAATACAGGGGACCGGAGCAGTTCTTC
cdr3_aa: CASTSPQYRGPEQFF
v_call: TRBV11-2
d_call: TRBD1
j_call: TRBJ2-1
clone_size: .

cdr3_nt: TGTGCCACCAGTGTAGGGGGATTCAATCAGCCCCAGCATTTT
cdr3_aa: CATSVGGFNQPQHF
v_call: TRBV24-1
d_call: .
j_call: TRBJ1-5
clone_size: few

cdr3_nt: TGCGCCAGCAGCTTCCCAGGGGTAGATACGCAGTATTTT
cdr3_aa: CASSFPGVDTQYF
v_call: TRBV5-1
d_call: .
j_call: TRBJ2-3
clone_size: few

cdr3_nt: TGTGCCAGCAGCGACAGGGGGGTCTACAATGAGCAGTTCTTC
cdr3_aa: CASSDRGVYNEQFF
v_call: TRBV7-9
d_call: TRBD1
j_call: TRBJ2-1
clone_size: .

cdr3_nt: TGCGCCAGCATCGGTCGGGGGGATACGCAGTATTTT
cdr3_aa: CASIGRGDTQYF
v_call: TRBV5-1
d_call: .
j_call: TRBJ2-3
clone_size: few

cdr3_nt: TGTGCCAGCAGCTCAGAGGACAGCCTACTCAACTATGGCTACACCTTC
cdr3_aa: CASSSEDSLLNYGYTF
v_call: TRBV13
d_call: .
j_call: TRBJ1-2
clone_size: .

cdr3_nt: TGCAGTGCTAGCGAATGGACCGGGAGTGGAACACCCCTCCACTTT
cdr3_aa: CSASEWTGSGTPLHF
v_call: TRBV20-1
d_call: .
j_call: TRBJ1-6
clone_size: .